The present T cell receptor beta chain was sequenced within a study of monozygotic twins with inflammatory bowel disease. CDR3 size: 15 residues. Eight reactions per sample, run separately, yielded cDNA. The authors ran two nested PCRs of about 17 and 10 cycles on TCRalpha and TCRbeta cDNA. Each CDR3 protein gets one entry in TCRdb, which reprocessed the 5' RACE reads and gives no DNA. This sample's table reports approximately 400,000 distinct CDR3 sequences. Sequenced input: blood. The receptor's source is a human donor with ulcerative colitis or Crohn's disease, or a healthy co-twin of an affected twin (not recorded which). J is TRBJ2-4 and V is TRBV12-3 or TRBV12-4; TCRdb selects TRBD1, and the lack of DNA leaves this call unchecked. CDR3 region: CASRLAGGPGNIQYF.